Sequencing of this TCR beta chain was carried out in a study of blood T cells in healthy people across ages. This clonotype has only a few counts. From germline, CDR1 is DFQATT and CDR2 SNEGSKA (reference sequence). The CDR3 has 16 amino acids. V shed 3 bases, J shed 0 bases, and the junction held 5 bases outside the gene matches. With a J-beta primer mix and a sample-barcoded 5' primer, a second PCR ran 7 to 11 cycles. TCRdb re-analysed the 5' RACE reads in MiXCR, keeping a single row per CDR3 protein. The sample shows about 730,000 distinct CDR3 sequences, more than 40% of them seen only once. The sequence was obtained from a woman aged 55-70 years in good health. The sample taken for sequencing was blood. This chain links TRBV20-1 with TRBJ2-1, with TRBD2 matching over 10 bases. The CDR3 loop is CSASPSSGSSYNEQFF. In DNA form, the CDR3 reads TGCAGTGCTAGCCCCTCTAGCGGGAGCTCCTACAATGAGCAGTTCTTC.